These 32 T cell receptor delta chains were sequenced from one sample in a study of gamma-delta chains in newborns, infants, children. TCRdb re-called clones from the reads via CATT. Here the sample spans roughly 3,000 delta-chain clones, about 10% being singletons. The sample consisted of blood. The receptors derive from a child who was a newborn, infant or young child, either healthy, febrile or measles-vaccinated (not recorded which).

As for this clone: TCRdb has a much larger clone's protein, which differs at residue 8 from the translation of this DNA, likely because of a read error; what is shown is the protein translated from the DNA. This chain uses TRDV2 with TRDJ2, with 9 bases matching TRDD3. The V and J ends lost 3 bases and 4 bases, in that order; junction bases with no gene match: 11. The CDR3 is 17 amino acids. Germline V gene data show CDR1 as GEAIGNYY and CDR2 as EKD. CDR3 loop: CACDPLLRGYGTAQLFF. The CDR3 DNA sequence: TGTGCCTGTGACCCCCTTTTGAGGGGATACGGGACAGCACAACTCTTCTTT.

Judged by abundance, this clone is medium-sized. The chain combines TRDV2 with TRDJ3; TRDD3 matches at 10 bases. The CDR3 spans 18 residues. Trimming removed 0 bases from V and 0 bases from J; junction bases left unmatched: 1. Per germline, CDR1 GEAIGNYY and CDR2 EKD. The DNA for the CDR3 is TGTGCCTGTGACACCCTGGGGGATAGCTCCTGGGACACCCGACAGATGTTTTTC. The encoded protein is CACDTLGDSSWDTRQMFF.

This clone was observed a handful of times. The amino acid sequence in TCRdb belongs to a much larger clone and departs from this DNA's translation at residue 9, likely a sequencing read error; the sequence shown is translated from the DNA. The chain has TRDV2 and TRDJ3; 10 positions match TRDD3. V lost 0 bases, J lost 3 bases, and 1 base stayed unmatched. Germline V gene lookup returns CDR1 GEAIGNYY and CDR2 EKD. The CDR3 runs to 17 residues. The DNA of the CDR3 is TGTGCCTGTGACACCGGGGGATACGACTGGGACACCCGACAGATGTTTTTC. Protein product: CACDTGGYDWDTRQMFF.

By share of the sample, this clone is large. Other DNA sequences in the sample encode the same CDR3. The genes are TRDV2 and TRDJ1, with 13 nucleotides matching TRDD3. This CDR3 spans 18 amino acids. Per germline, CDR1 GEAIGNYY and CDR2 EKD. V lost 3 bases to trimming and J lost 0 bases; unmatched junction nucleotides: 9. CDR3 DNA sequence: TGTGCCTGTGACTCCGTTCGTACTGGGGGATACGACACCGATAAACTCATCTTT. Translation: CACDSVRTGGYDTDKLIF.

This clone was counted only a few times. Different DNA sequences within this sample yield the same CDR3. The V call is TRDV2, the J call TRDJ3; 8 bases are shared with TRDD3. Germline-derived CDR1 and CDR2 are GEAIGNYY and EKD. V shed 3 bases, J shed 0 bases, and the junction held 6 bases outside the gene matches. The CDR3 is made up of 18 amino acids. CDR3 amino acids: CACDLTGGYSWDTRQMFF. For the CDR3, the DNA is TGTGCCTGTGACCTTACTGGGGGTTACTCCTGGGACACCCGACAGATGTTTTTC.

By frequency in the sample, this clone is large (0.1 to 1%). The sample holds other DNA sequences that translate to the same CDR3. The rearrangement links TRDV2 to TRDJ2; TRDD3 matches 10 bases. The CDR3 is made up of 14 amino acids. The ends lost 3 bases at V and 5 bases at J; junction bases unmatched: 2. Germline V lookup: CDR1 GEAIGNYY, CDR2 EKD. CDR3 residues: CACDVLGDTAQLFF. CDR3 sequence (DNA): TGTGCCTGTGACGTACTGGGGGATACAGCACAACTCTTCTTT.

This clone was counted between two and nine times. It may be a read error: a sequence one base away is much more abundant. Other DNA sequences from this sample encode an identical CDR3 as well. The J gene is TRDJ3, the V gene TRDV2; TRDD3 agrees at 13 bases. Germline CDR1 is GEAIGNYY and CDR2 is EKD. The CDR3 length is 21 residues. V lost 0 bases to trimming and J lost 2 bases; unmatched junction nucleotides: 9. The CDR3 nucleotides read TGTGCCTGTGACACCGTACTGGGGGATACGCCCAGGACCTGGGACACCCGACAGATGTTTTTC. It encodes CACDTVLGDTPRTWDTRQMFF.

Note on this clone: The protein TCRdb lists belongs to a much larger clone and differs from this DNA's translation at residue 7, which points to a read error; the protein shown is made from the DNA. In DNA form, the CDR3 reads TGTGCCTGTGACACTGGGGTATACTCCTGGGACACCCGACAGATGTTTTTC. This translates into CACDTGVYSWDTRQMFF. V gene TRDV2 combines with J gene TRDJ3; possible D gene TRDD3, 5 bases. No J gene was available from TCRdb, and it was assigned here by a germline match of the DNA. CDR1 and CDR2 from the germline V gene are GEAIGNYY and EKD. The V and J ends lost 1 base and 0 bases respectively, with 9 bases between them. The CDR3 runs to 17 residues.

This clone qualifies as large (0.1 to 1%). Other DNA variants within this sample encode the same CDR3. J is TRDJ3 and V is TRDV2; 12 bases line up with TRDD3. The V gene end was trimmed by 3 bases and the J gene end by 2 bases; junction bases not matched to a gene: 10. CDR3 length: 20 amino acids. The germline V gene has CDR1 GEAIGNYY and CDR2 EKD. The CDR3 region has the DNA TGTGCCTGTGACCCCCTACTGGGGGATACTGACACCTGGGACACCCGACAGATGTTTTTC. Translated: CACDPLLGDTDTWDTRQMFF.

As for this clone: Given a much more abundant clone one base away, this may be a read error. The chain joins TRDV2 to TRDJ1, with 10 positions matching TRDD3. The germline gives CDR1 GEAIGNYY, CDR2 EKD. The CDR3 runs 13 residues. CDR3 sequence: CACDTGGYDKPIF. The CDR3 DNA reads TGTGCCTGTGACACCGGGGGATACGATAAACCCATCTTT.

By share of the sample, this clone is large. The sample has other DNA sequences that encode this CDR3 too. The V gene is TRDV2, the J gene TRDJ3, with D maybe TRDD3 (6 bases). The germline CDR1 and CDR2 sequences are GEAIGNYY and EKD. The CDR3 is made up of 16 amino acids. Trimming shortened V by 4 bases and J by 0 bases, and 9 bases separated the two germline ends. CDR3 loop: CACEGISSWDTRQMFF. CDR3 DNA sequence: TGTGCCTGTGAAGGGATAAGCTCCTGGGACACCCGACAGATGTTTTTC.

For this clone: This may arise from a read error, as a much more abundant clone is one base away. The gene calls are TRDV2 and TRDJ3; the match to TRDD3 covers 9 bases. Germline CDR1 is GEAIGNYY and CDR2 is EKD. The junction had 9 bases not matched to a gene; V was cut back by 3 bases and J by 1 base. CDR3 length: 19 residues. The CDR3 region is CACDAGGYLRSWDTRQMFF. The DNA of the CDR3 is TGTGCCTGTGACGCCGGGGGATACCTTAGGTCCTGGGACACCCGACAGATGTTTTTC.

By its share, this clone is medium-sized. Other DNA sequences within the sample encode an identical CDR3. V gene TRDV2 combines with J gene TRDJ1, with a weak D call TRDD3 (5 bases). The CDR3 consists of 14 residues. V lost 3 bases and J 0 bases, leaving 10 bases between the germline ends. CDR1 is GEAIGNYY and CDR2 is EKD in the germline V gene. CDR3 region: CACDGGGYTDKLIF. The CDR3 DNA follows: TGTGCCTGTGACGGAGGGGGGTACACCGATAAACTCATCTTT.

About this clone: A much larger clone sits a single nucleotide away, making a read error possible. CDR3 amino acids: CACDKKGLPRWGIRSLDTRQMFF. As DNA, the CDR3 is TGTGCCTGTGACAAAAAAGGCCTTCCTAGGTGGGGGATACGATCCTTGGACACCCGACAGATGTTTTTC. The V gene went uncalled, while the J gene is TRDJ3; the table's D call of TRDD3 was not tested on the DNA. The CDR3 consists of 23 residues.

Comment on this clone: A read error is the likely source, as a far larger clone sits one nucleotide away. A J gene of TRDJ3 was called, though the V gene was not; the table's TRDD3 call for D was not verified on the DNA. This CDR3 spans 19 amino acids. The CDR3 DNA reads as TGTGCCTGTGACTGGCTGGGGGATACAAGCTCCTGGGACACCCGACAGATGTTTTTC. It encodes CACDWLGDTSSWDTRQMFF.

This clone is judged medium-sized (0.01 to 0.1%). The chain employs TRDV2 and TRDJ3; no firm D call. This CDR3 comprises 16 residues. CDR1 is GEAIGNYY and CDR2 is EKD in the germline V gene. The germline V and J ends were trimmed by 4 bases and 0 bases, with 9 bases remaining between them. DNA for the CDR3: TGTGCCTGTGATCCTTTACTCTCCTGGGACACCCGACAGATGTTTTTC. Amino acids: CACDPLLSWDTRQMFF.

Within the sample, this clone is medium-sized. The chain uses TRDV2 and TRDJ1; 9 bases fit TRDD3. Losses at the gene ends were 5 bases for V and 7 bases for J; bases not matched to a gene: 4. CDR3 length: 12 residues. CDR1 is GEAIGNYY and CDR2 is EKD in the germline V gene. The CDR3 loop is CACGGYAGKLIF. The CDR3 nucleotides are TGTGCCTGTGGGGGATACGCGGGTAAACTCATCTTT.

Concerning this clone itself: The protein recorded in TCRdb matches a much larger clone and deviates from this DNA's translation at residue 10, suggesting a read error; the protein here is obtained by translating the DNA. The gene calls are TRDV2 and TRDJ3; 7 nucleotides align to TRDD3. The CDR3 has 16 amino acids. Germline CDR1 reads GEAIGNYY; CDR2 reads EKD. Written as DNA, the CDR3 is TGTGCCTGTGACACGGGATACTCCTGGGGCACCCGACAGATGTTTTTC. As protein: CACDTGYSWGTRQMFF.

The V and J genes are TRDV2 and TRDJ2, with 7 positions matching TRDD3. Matching the DNA to germline supplied the J gene, which TCRdb does not give. Germline CDR1 GEAIGNYY, CDR2 EKD. CDR3 length: 15 residues. V dropped 3 bases and J dropped 5; count of bases not matched to a gene: 8. CDR3 amino acids: CACDGMGEKTAQLFF. CDR3 bases: TGTGCCTGTGACGGAATGGGGGAGAAAACAGCACAACTCTTCTTT.

This clone occurred a few times. The rearrangement joins TRDV2 to TRDJ3; 8 positions match TRDD3. V lost 3 bases to trimming and J lost 0 bases; unmatched junction nucleotides: 9. The germline V gene encodes CDR1 GEAIGNYY and CDR2 EKD. The CDR3 has 19 residues. CDR3 loop: CACDVLGAESSWDTRQMFF. CDR3 coding DNA: TGTGCCTGTGACGTACTGGGGGCCGAAAGCTCCTGGGACACCCGACAGATGTTTTTC.

This clone was observed a few times. A much more abundant neighbour one base away suggests this may be a read error. This sample also contains other DNA sequences that code for the same CDR3. The chain links TRDV2 to TRDJ2; 7 nucleotides agree with TRDD3. CDR1 GEAIGNYY and CDR2 EKD come from the germline V gene. V was pared by 7 bases and J by 4 bases, with 11 bases of the junction left unmatched. CDR3 size: 15 residues. CDR3 residues: CACDPLWGSTAQLFF. The CDR3 nucleotides are TGTGCCTGCGACCCTCTCTGGGGGTCGACAGCACAACTCTTCTTT.

This clone is termed large. At the DNA level, this CDR3 is encoded by other sequences in the same sample as well. The chain couples TRDV2 to TRDJ3; 12 bases are a match to TRDD3. The CDR3 length is 21 residues. CDR1 and CDR2 (germline): GEAIGNYY, EKD. The junction had 11 bases not matched to a gene; V was cut back by 3 bases and J by 0 bases. CDR3 sequence reads: CACDSPYWGILLSWDTRQMFF. The CDR3 nucleotides read TGTGCCTGTGACTCCCCATACTGGGGGATACTTCTCTCCTGGGACACCCGACAGATGTTTTTC.

To note about this clone: This may stem from a read error, because a much larger clone lies one nucleotide away. Other DNA sequences from this sample encode an identical CDR3 as well. This rearrangement joins TRDV2 to TRDJ3; 11 bases fit TRDD3. From germline, CDR1 is GEAIGNYY and CDR2 EKD. The CDR3 runs 19 residues. CDR3 nucleotide sequence: TGTGCCTGTGACCCATTACTGGGGGATAGCTCCTGGGACACACGACAGATGTTTTTC. Amino acid sequence: CACDPLLGDSSWDTRQMFF.

Within the sample, this clone is medium-sized. This chain joins TRDV2 and TRDJ3, with 9 nucleotides matching TRDD3. The CDR3 covers 19 residues. V lost 0 bases, J lost 5 bases, and 10 bases stayed unmatched. CDR1 is GEAIGNYY, CDR2 EKD, per germline. DNA for the CDR3: TGTGCCTGTGACACCAGGGGATACGATAGCGGCCGGGACACCCGACAGATGTTTTTC. This gives the protein CACDTRGYDSGRDTRQMFF.

This clone showed up just a few times. A read error is possible here, since a much larger clone lies one base away. Distinct nucleotide sequences in the sample also encode this CDR3. CDR3 in DNA: TGTGCCTGTGACGGCTGGGGGGATACGCCATGGGACACCCGACAGATGTTTTTT. The encoded protein is CACDGWGDTPWDTRQMFF. V usage is TRDV2 and J usage is TRDJ3; 10 nucleotides line up with TRDD3. The CDR3 has 18 residues. Germline loops: CDR1 GEAIGNYY, CDR2 EKD.

With the J gene uncalled, the V gene is TRDV2; the DNA was not compared with TRDD3, the D call given in the table. Looked up from germline, CDR1 is GEAIGNYY and CDR2 is EKD. This CDR3 is 18 amino acids long. The CDR3 region has the DNA TGTGCCTGTGACGCCTGGGGGTCATCCTCCTGGGACACCCAACAAATGTTTTTC. Encoded protein: CACDAWGSSSWDTQQMFF.

This clone was seen a few times. A much larger clone differs from this one at a single base, so this may be a read error. The rearrangement joins TRDV2 to TRDJ2; 8 bases match TRDD3. Trimming cost V 3 bases and J 6 bases; bases outside gene matches: 8. Per germline, CDR1 GEAIGNYY and CDR2 EKD. The CDR3 totals 15 residues. CDR3 nucleotides: TGTGCCTGTGACGCCCTGGGGGACTCCTCAGCACAACTCTTCTTT. Translation gives CACDALGDSSAQLFF.

This clone was seen more than once but under ten times. This chain uses TRDV2 with TRDJ1, with 7 bases lining up with TRDD3. V lost 1 base and J lost 0; bases outside the gene matches: 4. This CDR3 contains 15 residues. Germline CDR1 is GEAIGNYY and CDR2 is EKD. The CDR3 DNA reads TGTGCCTGTGACACATCAGGGGGATACACCGATAAACTCATCTTT. Amino acids: CACDTSGGYTDKLIF.

The sample holds a few counts of this clone. With a much larger clone just one base away, this may be a read error. V and J are TRDV2 and TRDJ2, with 8 positions matching TRDD3. The germline gives CDR1 GEAIGNYY, CDR2 EKD. This CDR3 comprises 18 residues. The CDR3 DNA reads as TGTGCCTGTGGCACCGTACTGGGGGCCCCCGATTTGACAGCACAACTCTTCTTT. This translates into CACGTVLGAPDLTAQLFF.

This clone has a handful of counts. A far more abundant clone sits one base away, making this likely a read error. This chain joins TRDV2 and TRDJ1; tentatively, D is TRDD3 (6 bases). The length of the CDR3 is 15 residues. Trimming shortened V by 0 bases and J by 3 bases, and 13 bases separated the two germline ends. Germline V gene lookup returns CDR1 GEAIGNYY and CDR2 EKD. CDR3 protein: CACDTGGEYADKLIF. The CDR3 DNA is TGTGCCTGTGACACCGGGGGGGAGTACGCCGATAAACTCATCTTT.

Concerning this clone: Since a much larger clone is just one base distant, this may be a read error. Other DNA sequences in the sample encode the same CDR3. The chain couples TRDV2 to TRDJ3, with 7 positions matching TRDD3. From germline, CDR1 is GEAIGNYY and CDR2 EKD. The CDR3 is made up of 16 amino acids. DNA of the CDR3: TGTGCCTGTGACACCTGGGGGACCTGGGACACCCGGCAGATGTTTTTC. Translated: CACDTWGTWDTRQMFF.

This clone was recorded a few times. This DNA's translation differs at residue 4 from TCRdb's protein, which comes from a much larger clone; a read error is likely, and the protein shown is translated from the DNA. The chain links TRAV29/DV5 to TRDJ1; TRDD3 matches 8 bases. The length of the CDR3 is 14 residues. Trimming at V came to 4 bases and at J to 0 bases, leaving 5 bases not matched to a gene. CDR1 is NSMFDY and CDR2 is ISSIKDK in the germline V gene. The DNA for the CDR3 is TGTGCAGCAGGCGATGGGGGATACACCGATAAACTCATCTTT. Amino acids: CAAGDGGYTDKLIF.